This T cell receptor beta chain was profiled in a study of beta chain features in type 1 diabetes. Worth noting for this clone: Antigen: not known.

The isolated RNA, all of it, was reverse transcribed, so expressed TCRB transcripts were what got sequenced. Produced via immunoSEQ multiplex PCR; TCRdb's table is partial and in-frame only. Here the sample spans 600,000 to 700,000 clones, around 12% being singletons. Study results and caveats: Shortening that was moderate but significant affected the TCRB CDR3s of Type 1 diabetes patients in all four CD4+ subsets. For type 1 diabetes patients, VDJ junctions showed fewer insertions and more deletions.

Germline V gene sequence: CDR1 SQVTM, CDR2 ANQGSEA. V was shortened by 5 bases and J by 0 bases, with 11 bases between the two germline ends. The CDR3 covers 14 residues. The sequencing input was naive CD4+ T cells from blood. The TCR originated in a man aged 25 to 40 with type 1 diabetes. The chain is built from TRBV29-1 and TRBJ1-3; D not certain. The CDR3 DNA reads as TGCAGCGTTAGTAACAGACTCTCTGGAAACACCATATATTTT. Its protein is CSVSNRLSGNTIYF.